This is a list of T cell receptor beta chains from one sample in a study of T cell repertoires in aging, cancer and after chemotherapy. In TCRdb, the multiplex PCR reads were re-called with MiXCR into one record per CDR3 protein. This table holds around 8,800 distinct CDR3 sequences, about 25% found once. Sequencing used blood. The origin of the receptors is a human donor with a blood cancer. The donor label of this sample is uncertain. The CDR3 runs from the conserved cysteine through the conserved F or W. D genes are given only for firm matches.

CDR3aa | d_gene | j_gene | v_gene
CASSSPHREGETQYF | NA | TRBJ2-5 | TRBV27
CASSFEGRAVGNTIYF | NA | TRBJ1-3 | TRBV5-6
CASSEGPATDTQYF | NA | TRBJ2-3 | TRBV10-2
CASRPPGNHEQYF | NA | TRBJ2-7 | TRBV7-6
CASSYSHIFNYGYTF | NA | TRBJ1-2 | TRBV6-5
CSVQTGDRPQHF | NA | TRBJ1-5 | TRBV20-1
CASSEARASGLAGADTQYF | TRBD2 | TRBJ2-3 | TRBV6-1
CASSSGLAAYQETQYF | TRBD2 | TRBJ2-5 | TRBV19
CAWGGGTISGNTIYF | NA | TRBJ1-3 | TRBV30
CASSLGRGGNEKLFF | NA | TRBJ1-4 | TRBV7-2
CASNSFTGSAGELFF | NA | TRBJ2-2 | TRBV27
CASSMTSGSAGDTQYF | TRBD2 | TRBJ2-3 | TRBV5-1
CASSSGEKLFF | NA | TRBJ1-4 | TRBV19
CASSESGRDTDTQYF | NA | TRBJ2-3 | TRBV10-3
CASSFFGVAGGYEQYF | TRBD2 | TRBJ2-7 | TRBV27
CASSHRDYNEQFF | NA | TRBJ2-1 | TRBV5-4
CASSPTGGIQETQYF | NA | TRBJ2-5 | TRBV18
CASSLIGGSVPGELFF | TRBD2 | TRBJ2-2 | TRBV12-3/TRBV12-4
CASSEEGAFPYNEQFF | TRBD1 | TRBJ2-1 | TRBV6-1
CASSLWGGTKNIQYF | TRBD2 | TRBJ2-4 | TRBV28
CASSENGQGFWAEAFF | TRBD1 | TRBJ1-1 | TRBV6-1
CASSLLAASSYNEQFF | NA | TRBJ2-1 | TRBV11-2
CASSLGQGSYEQYF | NA | TRBJ2-7 | TRBV5-4
CASSSYNEQFF | NA | TRBJ2-1 | TRBV21-1
CATSDYGGHRPEQYF | NA | TRBJ2-7 | TRBV24-1
CASSPGVGEQYF | NA | TRBJ2-7 | TRBV11-2
CSARHRGTLGGYTF | TRBD1 | TRBJ1-2 | TRBV20-1
CASSGAQGQLGEKLFF | NA | TRBJ1-4 | TRBV5-4
CASSLTSGFEQFF | TRBD2 | TRBJ2-1 | TRBV6-2/TRBV6-3
CASSPPGLLNEQFF | NA | TRBJ2-1 | TRBV27
CASSFRALGSNEQFF | NA | TRBJ2-1 | TRBV5-6
CASSIAGVGTDTQYF | NA | TRBJ2-3 | TRBV19
CASSLTGADYGYTF | NA | TRBJ1-2 | TRBV7-9
CASSPTRKYEQYF | NA | TRBJ2-7 | TRBV6-1
CASSGLRERASTHERYF | NA | TRBJ2-7 | TRBV6-1
CAWGRGATSTDTQYF | NA | TRBJ2-3 | TRBV30
CASSRPQGSDGYTF | NA | TRBJ1-2 | TRBV6-5
CASSFDPRPNEKLFF | NA | TRBJ1-4 | TRBV5-4
CASSSPPGVNQPQHF | NA | TRBJ1-5 | TRBV19
CASSIIANWGQGAVEQFF | TRBD1 | TRBJ2-1 | TRBV19
CATSRGQMNTEAFF | TRBD1 | TRBJ1-1 | TRBV15
CAWSVRSGVLGTEAFF | NA | TRBJ1-1 | TRBV30
CATSRGSEGRAAKNIQYF | TRBD2 | TRBJ2-4 | TRBV15
CASSLAGTGNTIYF | NA | TRBJ1-3 | TRBV5-5
CASSLYGPSGTDTQYF | NA | TRBJ2-3 | TRBV27
CSVRWGEKLFF | NA | TRBJ1-4 | TRBV29-1
CASNPPPGGTEAFF | TRBD1 | TRBJ1-1 | TRBV27
CASSAYRGSGNQPQHF | TRBD1 | TRBJ1-5 | TRBV28
CAWNTGLSTDTQYF | NA | TRBJ2-3 | TRBV30
CAWSKGGHTEAFF | NA | TRBJ1-1 | TRBV30
CATLPDGGSYGYTF | NA | TRBJ1-2 | TRBV6-5
CASSSRITYEQYF | NA | TRBJ2-7 | TRBV7-6
CASSFTTGLGTEAFF | TRBD1 | TRBJ1-1 | TRBV5-4
CASSQLAGLRNEQFF | TRBD2 | TRBJ2-1 | TRBV27
CASSPLGGEAFF | NA | TRBJ1-1 | TRBV18